The clone carrying this T cell receptor beta chain turned up a few times. Germline CDR1 MNHEY, CDR2 SMNVEV (reference sequence). The CDR3 runs to 17 residues. Between the trimmed V and J ends, which lost 3 bases and 2 bases, there was a span of 19 bases. This sample was taken from a study of cytomegalovirus exposure and HLA in healthy donors. Unrecorded immune exposure was likely among donors, who were nominally healthy when sampled. The PCR was carried out with 60 Vbeta primers and 13 Jbeta primers. Methods used by the authors: A later analysis tallied about 80 million unique TCR beta chains, 10 million to 12 million of them shared. Repertoires were generated with immunoSEQ multiplex PCR, while TCRdb's copy carries only in-frame clones and drops some. D and trimming were read from the DNA, whereas the V and J calls and clone size are those reported in that table. This table holds roughly 130,000 clones, roughly four fifths found once.

Sequences were obtained from PBMCs. V is TRBV27 and J is TRBJ1-2; D is perhaps TRBD1 (5 bases). The receptor was isolated from a woman aged 40 to 49 in good health and CMV-seropositive. Written as DNA, the CDR3 is TGTGCCAGCAGTTTCTATTTCTCCGGGCAGGGAAACTATGGCTACACCTTC. It specifies CASSFYFSGQGNYGYTF.